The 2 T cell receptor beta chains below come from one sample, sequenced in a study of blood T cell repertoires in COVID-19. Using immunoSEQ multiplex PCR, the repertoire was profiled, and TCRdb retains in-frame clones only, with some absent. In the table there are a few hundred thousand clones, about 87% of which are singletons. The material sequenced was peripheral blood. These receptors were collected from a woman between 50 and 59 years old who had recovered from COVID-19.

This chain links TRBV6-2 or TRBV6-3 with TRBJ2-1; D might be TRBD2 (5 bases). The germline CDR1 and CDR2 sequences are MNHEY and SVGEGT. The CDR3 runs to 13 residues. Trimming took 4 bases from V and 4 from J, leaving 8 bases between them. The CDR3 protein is CASSLGRYNEQFF. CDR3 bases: TGTGCCAGCAGTTTGGGGAGATACAATGAGCAGTTCTTC.

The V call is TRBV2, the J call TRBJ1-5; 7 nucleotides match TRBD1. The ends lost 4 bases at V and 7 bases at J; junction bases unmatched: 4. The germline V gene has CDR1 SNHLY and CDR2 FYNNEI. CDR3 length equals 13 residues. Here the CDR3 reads CASSAGQSQPQHF. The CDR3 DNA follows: TGTGCCAGCAGTGCGGGACAGTCACAGCCCCAGCATTTT.